This T cell receptor (beta chain) appears in the sequencing data of a study of vaccination and CD4 T cells after COVID-19. The overall study: Sampling post-COVID took place a median about 95 days after diagnosis (range 35 to 161). Timing of post-vaccine sample collection was a median approximately 70 days after dose two, with a range of 14 to 241.

The treatment denotes: approximately 11-day PBMC culture with coronavirus spike peptide pools or control peptides (ViraFEST assay). At both days 3 and 7, half the medium was replaced with fresh IL-2 medium. As concerns this clonotype: Its matching antigen is unknown.

The Oncomine TCR Beta short-read assay generated sequence data from the DNA of cultured CD4+ T cells. One entry per CDR3 protein results from TCRdb running MiXCR on the PCR reads. The table lists some 10,000 distinct CDR3 sequences, under 65% of them singletons. The source is a human donor who had recovered from COVID-19. Sequencing used CD4+ T cells from blood, cultured in vitro.

DNA for the CDR3: TGCGCCAGCAGCTTGGGACTAGCGGGGGAAGATACGCAGTATTTT. Residues: CASSLGLAGEDTQYF. The chain has TRBV5-1 and TRBJ2-3; 12 bases are a match to TRBD2. Germline V CDR1 and CDR2: SGHRS, YFSETQ. The CDR3 has 15 amino acids. V was pared by 0 bases and J by 5 bases, with 1 base of the junction left unmatched.